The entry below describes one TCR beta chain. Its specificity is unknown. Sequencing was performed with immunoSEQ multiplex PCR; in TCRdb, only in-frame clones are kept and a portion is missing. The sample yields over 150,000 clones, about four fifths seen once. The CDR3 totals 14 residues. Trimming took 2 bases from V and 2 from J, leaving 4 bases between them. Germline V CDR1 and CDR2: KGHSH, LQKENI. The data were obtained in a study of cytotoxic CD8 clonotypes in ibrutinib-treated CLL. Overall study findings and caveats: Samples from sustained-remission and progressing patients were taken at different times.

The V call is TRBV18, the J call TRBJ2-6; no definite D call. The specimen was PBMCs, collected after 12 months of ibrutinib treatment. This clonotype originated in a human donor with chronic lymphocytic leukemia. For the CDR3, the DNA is TGTGCCAGCTCACCAGCACCTGGGGCCAACGTCCTGACTTTC. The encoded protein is CASSPAPGANVLTF.